This T cell receptor beta chain originates from a study of vaccination and CD4 T cells after COVID-19. Turning to the study itself: Convalescent donors: six male, four female; seven Caucasian, two Asian, one multiracial, two Hispanic. Cells were stimulated with overlapping spike peptide pools from SARS-CoV-2, HCoV-NL63, HCoV-OC43 and HCoV-229E.

Germline CDR1 and CDR2: KGHSH and LQKENI. The CDR3 covers 14 residues. Trimming took off 3 bases at V and 3 bases at J, with 11 bases between the two ends. CD4+ T cells that had been cultured provided DNA sequenced with the Oncomine TCR Beta short-read assay. One entry per CDR3 protein results from TCRdb running MiXCR on the PCR reads. This sample has some 12,000 distinct CDR3 sequences; more than 30% occur once, and the top ten carry roughly 14%. The treatment here: approximately nine-day PBMC culture with coronavirus spike peptide pools or control peptides (ViraFEST assay). TCRs were sequenced by ViraFEST after antigen-specific T cells had been expanded with peptide pools. Notes on this clonotype: Its matching antigen is unknown.

The source material was CD4+ T cells from blood, cultured in vitro, sampled after SARS-CoV-2 vaccination. The TCR originated in a human donor who had recovered from COVID-19. The rearrangement joins TRBV18 to TRBJ1-1; D gene unclear. The CDR3 sequence: CASSPWGGDTEAFF. The CDR3 DNA sequence: TGTGCCAGCTCACCGTGGGGAGGAGACACTGAAGCTTTCTTT.